What follows are 14 T cell receptor beta chains derived from one specimen sequenced in a study of response to subunit inactivated influenza vaccine. TCRdb re-derived calls from the RT-PCR reads in MiXCR, one entry per CDR3 protein. Altogether roughly 500,000 distinct CDR3 sequences are present, roughly 23% being singletons, with the ten largest covering 1.5% to 2%. Sequenced here: CD4+ T cells sorted from PBMCs, sampled around 5 days after vaccination. These receptors originate from a man aged 45-65 years who received an inactivated influenza vaccine.

This clonotype was seen a few times. The V and J genes are TRBV5-1 and TRBJ2-7, with D perhaps TRBD1 (6 bases). The CDR3 sequence is 15 residues long. V was clipped by 3 bases and J by 3 bases, with 16 bases between them. Germline V gene sequence: CDR1 SGHRS, CDR2 YFSETQ. This CDR3 reads CASSSWTASNYEQYF. In nucleotides, the CDR3 is TGCGCCAGCAGCTCCTGGACAGCATCGAACTACGAGCAGTACTTC.

CDR3 nucleotides: TGCAGTGCTAGAGGTCTGGGTGTCCGGGAGCTGTTTTTT. It encodes CSARGLGVRELFF. This chain connects TRBV20-1 to TRBJ2-2; no definite D call. V was clipped by 1 base and J by 9 bases, with 12 bases between them. This CDR3 contains 13 residues. The germline gives CDR1 DFQATT, CDR2 SNEGSKA (reference sequence).

As for this clonotype: The conserved final phenylalanine or tryptophan is absent from the CDR3, which likely points to a read error. The chain links TRBV12-3 or TRBV12-4 to TRBJ1-1; the match to TRBD1 covers 9 bases. J gave up 7 bases and V 6 bases, and 9 bases lay outside the gene matches. This CDR3 region has 14 residues. This chain's CDR3 is CASSQNRGHGEAFL. DNA for the CDR3: TGTGCCAGCAGCCAAAACAGGGGGCATGGTGAAGCTTTCCTT.

The chain couples TRBV6-2 or TRBV6-3 to TRBJ2-2; 13 bases map to TRBD2. The CDR3 extends over 17 amino acids. The germline CDR1 and CDR2 sequences are MNHEY and SVGEGT. V lost 6 bases to trimming and J lost 1 base; unmatched junction nucleotides: 5. CDR3 sequence (DNA): TGTGCCAGCAGCGGGACTAGCGGGACATGGAACACCGGGGAGCTGTTTTTT. Its translation is CASSGTSGTWNTGELFF.

This chain connects TRBV30 to TRBJ2-4; D not resolved. With 0 bases removed from V and 0 bases from J, the gap between germline ends came to 9 bases. From germline, CDR1 is GTSNPN and CDR2 SVGIG (reference sequence). This CDR3 spans 15 amino acids. The CDR3 nucleotides are TGTGCCTGGAGTGTTATAGGGCTAGCCAAAAACATTCAGTACTTC. The encoded protein is CAWSVIGLAKNIQYF.

This clonotype appeared a few times. The chain is built from TRBV20-1 and TRBJ2-1, with 8 bases identical to TRBD2. J was trimmed by 7 bases and V by 4 bases; bases with no gene match: 6. CDR3 length: 13 amino acids. Germline loops: CDR1 DFQATT, CDR2 SNEGSKA (reference sequence). The CDR3 nucleotides read TGCAGTGCTATCGGGGGGGGGCCAAATGAGCAGTTCTTC. Amino acid sequence: CSAIGGGPNEQFF.

The V call is TRBV6-2 or TRBV6-3, the J call TRBJ2-3; tentative D call: TRBD1 (5 bases). Germline loops: CDR1 MNHEY, CDR2 SVGEGT. Trimming took 4 bases from V and 11 from J, leaving 19 bases between them. The CDR3 spans 14 residues. This CDR3 reads CASSSQDRKGQQYF. CDR3 DNA sequence: TGTGCCAGCAGTTCCCAGGACCGGAAAGGACAGCAGTATTTT.

This rearrangement joins TRBV20-1 to TRBJ2-5; D not resolved. The germline CDR1 and CDR2 sequences are DFQATT and SNEGSKA (reference sequence). V was clipped by 4 bases and J by 5 bases, with 14 bases between them. This CDR3 region has 13 residues. The CDR3 here is CSATPLGLETQYF. CDR3 in DNA: TGCAGTGCTACTCCTCTTGGGTTGGAGACCCAGTACTTC.

The chain joins TRBV5-1 to TRBJ2-1; 7 nucleotides match TRBD2. Germline V gene lookup returns CDR1 SGHRS and CDR2 YFSETQ. The CDR3 is made up of 19 amino acids. The V segment lost 0 bases and the J segment 1 base; nucleotides outside the gene matches: 13. CDR3 in amino acids: CASSLEPKRRGSSYNEQFF. The CDR3 DNA is TGCGCCAGCAGCTTGGAACCTAAGCGGCGGGGGTCGTCCTACAATGAGCAGTTCTTC. Full variable domain (remainder filled in from reference TRBV5-1 and TRBJ2-1): KAGVTQTPRYLIKTRGQQVTLSCSPISGHRSVSWYQQTPGQGLQFLFEYFSETQRNKGNFPGRFSGRQFSNSRSEMNVSTLELGDSALYLCASSLEPKRRGSSYNEQFFGPGTRLTVL.

This clonotype has just a few counts. J is TRBJ2-7 and V is TRBV6-5; 9 bases agree with TRBD2. This CDR3 has 16 amino acids. Trimming took 2 bases from V and 2 from J; bases not matched to a gene: 7. In germline, CDR1 is MNHEY, CDR2 SVGAGI. DNA for the CDR3: TGTGCCAGCAGTTACCCAAGGGCGGGAGGGGCCTACGAGCAGTACTTC. Translated: CASSYPRAGGAYEQYF.

The gene calls are TRBV6-5 and TRBJ2-7; 11 bases agree with TRBD2. The V segment lost 0 bases and the J segment 2 bases; nucleotides outside the gene matches: 0. Germline values: CDR1 MNHEY, CDR2 SVGAGI. The CDR3 contains 15 residues. The CDR3 DNA is TGTGCCAGCAGTTACTCGGGACTAGCGGCCTACGAGCAGTACTTC. It translates to CASSYSGLAAYEQYF.

The table lists this clonotype with a few counts. The rearrangement uses TRBV12-3 or TRBV12-4 and TRBJ2-7, with a possible D match to TRBD1 (5 bases). The CDR3 sequence is 14 residues long. V was clipped by 3 bases and J by 5 bases, with 14 bases between them. CDR3: CASSFSWGRDEQYF. The CDR3 nucleotides read TGTGCCAGCAGTTTCTCATGGGGCCGGGACGAGCAGTACTTC.

This clonotype was observed a few times. The chain uses TRBV7-8 and TRBJ2-2; D is unresolved. The CDR3 totals 15 residues. The V end was cut by 1 base, the J end by 8 bases, with 14 bases between. The germline gives CDR1 SGHVS, CDR2 FQNEAQ. CDR3 sequence (DNA): TGTGCCAGCAGCTTAGTTTTCGCCCCCCAGGGGGAGCTGTTTTTT. Its protein is CASSLVFAPQGELFF. The whole variable domain, remainder taken from reference TRBV7-8 and TRBJ2-2, is GAGVSQSPRYKVAKRGQDVALRCDPISGHVSLFWYQQALGQGPEFLTYFQNEAQLDKSGLPSDRFFAERPEGSVSTLKIQRTQQEDSAVYLCASSLVFAPQGELFFGEGSRLTVL.

The chain employs TRBV10-3 and TRBJ2-1; D may be TRBD2 (5 bases). V was clipped by 11 bases and J by 8 bases, with 13 bases between them. CDR1 and CDR2 (germline): ENHRY, SYGVKD. This CDR3 contains 11 residues. CDR3 DNA: TGTGCCTCTTGTTCGGGGTATGAGCAGTTCTTC. This encodes CASCSGYEQFF.